One sample yielded the 8 T cell receptor beta chains listed below, sequenced in a study of blood T cell repertoires in COVID-19. Clones were read by immunoSEQ multiplex PCR, and TCRdb kept only the in-frame ones, dropping some. The sample records around 100,000 clones, about four fifths being singletons. The sequencing input was peripheral blood. The receptors come from a woman aged 80 or over with active or convalescent COVID-19.

The chain combines TRBV19 with TRBJ1-5, with 7 bases aligning to TRBD1. V trimming: 5 bases; J trimming: 0 bases; junction bases outside the gene matches: 10. From germline, CDR1 is LNHDA and CDR2 SQIVND (reference sequence). This CDR3 is built from 17 residues. In DNA form, the CDR3 reads TGTGCCAGTAGTTCGGGACAGCCGTCTTATAGCAATCAGCCCCAGCATTTT. Amino acid sequence: CASSSGQPSYSNQPQHF.

Only one count was recorded for this clone. This rearrangement joins TRBV30 to TRBJ2-7; the match to TRBD1 covers 8 bases. This CDR3 is built from 12 residues. Germline V gives CDR1 GTSNPN, CDR2 SVGIG (reference sequence). Trimming at V came to 5 bases and at J to 1 base, leaving 1 base not matched to a gene. Here the CDR3 DNA reads TGTGCCTGGGGACAGGGATCCTACGAGCAGTACTTC. It is translated as CAWGQGSYEQYF. Full variable domain (outside the CDR3, taken from reference TRBV30 and TRBJ2-7): SQTIHQWPATLVQPVGSPLSLECTVEGTSNPNLYWYRQAAGRGLQLLFYSVGIGQISSEVPQNLSASRPQDRQFILSSKKLLLSDSGFYLCAWGQGSYEQYFGPGTRLTVT.

V and J are TRBV9 and TRBJ2-5, with 12 nucleotides matching TRBD2. Germline V gene lookup returns CDR1 SGDLS and CDR2 YYNGEE. The CDR3 runs 18 residues. After removal of 7 bases from V and 5 bases from J, the junction contained 18 bases not matched to a gene. Here the CDR3 reads CASSSGSLAGGLGETQYF. CDR3 in DNA: TGTGCCAGCTCCTCAGGGTCCCTAGCGGGGGGGCTAGGCGAGACCCAGTACTTC.

This chain uses TRBV6-5 with TRBJ1-1; 11 bases agree with TRBD1. V lost 6 bases and J lost 7; bases outside the gene matches: 4. The germline V gene has CDR1 MNHEY and CDR2 SVGAGI. The CDR3 extends over 13 amino acids. CDR3 residues: CASSGQGAGEAFF. The CDR3 DNA reads TGTGCCAGCAGCGGACAGGGGGCCGGTGAAGCTTTCTTT.

This chain joins TRBV7-2 and TRBJ1-1; 10 nucleotides align to TRBD1. Trimming at V came to 3 bases and at J to 4 bases, leaving 5 bases not matched to a gene. Looked up from germline, CDR1 is SGHTA and CDR2 is FQGNSA. This CDR3 is built from 15 residues. Written as DNA, the CDR3 is TGTGCCAGCAGCTTTCCGGGACAGGGGTCCACTGAAGCTTTCTTT. Its translation: CASSFPGQGSTEAFF.

The genes are TRBV4-2 and TRBJ1-2, with 7 bases identical to TRBD1. The germline V gene encodes CDR1 LGHNA and CDR2 YNFKEQ. The CDR3 runs 16 residues. The ends lost 3 bases at V and 5 bases at J; junction bases unmatched: 12. Here the CDR3 reads CASSHGQGTAFYGYTF. The CDR3 region has the DNA TGTGCCAGCAGCCATGGGCAAGGGACAGCTTTTTATGGCTACACCTTC.

J is TRBJ2-1 and V is TRBV5-6; no firm D call. Trimming pared 1 base from V and 5 bases from J, leaving 7 bases between. The CDR3 contains 13 residues. Germline CDR1 SGHDT, CDR2 YYEEEE. CDR3 residues: CASSLPADNEQFF. In DNA form, the CDR3 reads TGTGCCAGCAGCTTGCCGGCGGACAATGAGCAGTTCTTC. Supplemented by reference TRBV5-6 and TRBJ2-1, the full variable domain reads DAGVTQSPTHLIKTRGQQVTLRCSPKSGHDTVSWYQQALGQGPQFIFQYYEEEERQRGNFPDRFSGHQFPNYSSELNVNALLLGDSALYLCASSLPADNEQFFGPGTRLTVL.

This sequence joins TRBV12-5 and TRBJ2-1, with 9 nucleotides matching TRBD1. This CDR3 has 15 residues. CDR1 LGHNT and CDR2 FRNRAP come from the germline V gene. Losses at the gene ends were 5 bases for V and 7 bases for J; bases not matched to a gene: 9. DNA for the CDR3: TGTGCTAGTGGTCGAACCCCGGGACAGGGAAATGAGCAGTTCTTC. Translating it yields CASGRTPGQGNEQFF.